The TCR beta chain under discussion was sequenced for a study of neurological immune-mediated disorders. Across the whole study: Of the multiple sclerosis patients, some 34 in total, some 30 were relapsing-remitting and 3 were secondary progressive. Findings and limits, study-wide: There was no clinical or MRI feature that was associated with the multiple sclerosis repertoire cluster.

This clonotype has ten or more counts. Its specificity is unknown. TCRdb ran MiXCR on the 5' RACE reads and lists one entry per CDR3 protein. This sample has tens of thousands of distinct CDR3 sequences, with under 2% found just once. Germline V gene sequence: CDR1 MDHEN, CDR2 SYDVKM. V trimming: 5 bases; J trimming: 3 bases; junction bases outside the gene matches: 2. This CDR3 comprises 13 residues. The unsorted libraries originated from 2 million PBMCs that had been stored at -80 C. V gene TRBV28 combines with J gene TRBJ2-5, with 8 bases matching TRBD1. Sequencing was performed on PBMCs. The sequence was obtained from a woman in her thirties or forties with multiple sclerosis. CDR3 DNA: TGTGCCAGCAGTCGACAGGGGAAAGAGACCCAGTACTTC. This sequence encodes CASSRQGKETQYF. Full variable domain (missing parts from reference TRBV28 and TRBJ2-5): DVKVTQSSRYLVKRTGEKVFLECVQDMDHENMFWYRQDPGLGLRLIYFSYDVKMKEKGDIPEGYSVSREKKERFSLILESASTNQTSMYLCASSRQGKETQYFGPGTRLLVL.